This TCR beta chain derives from a study of blood T cell repertoires in COVID-19. On the study more broadly: Sites across the United States, Italy and Spain contributed samples from acute and convalescent COVID-19. PBMCs, B-cell-depleted T cells, or T cells were the source of the cDNA or gDNA that made up the material.

Unmatched junction bases numbered 2, after V lost 6 bases and J lost 2 bases. The CDR3 totals 14 residues. Germline CDR1 reads MGHDK; CDR2 reads SYGVNS. Original handling: The assay estimated nucleated cells by amplifying reference gene primers. Assay used: immunoSEQ multiplex PCR; TCRdb lists only in-frame clones, some missing. V and J calls and clone size are copied from that table; D and trimming were computed from the DNA. The table lists 44,000 or so clones, over 80% of them singletons. The origin of this receptor is an elderly man in a cohort sampled during active COVID-19. Sequenced: peripheral blood. V gene TRBV25-1 combines with J gene TRBJ2-1, with 9 bases that match TRBD2. In DNA form, the CDR3 reads TGTGCCAGCAGGGCGGGGGGGACCTACAATGAGCAGTTCTTC. This translates into CASRAGGTYNEQFF.